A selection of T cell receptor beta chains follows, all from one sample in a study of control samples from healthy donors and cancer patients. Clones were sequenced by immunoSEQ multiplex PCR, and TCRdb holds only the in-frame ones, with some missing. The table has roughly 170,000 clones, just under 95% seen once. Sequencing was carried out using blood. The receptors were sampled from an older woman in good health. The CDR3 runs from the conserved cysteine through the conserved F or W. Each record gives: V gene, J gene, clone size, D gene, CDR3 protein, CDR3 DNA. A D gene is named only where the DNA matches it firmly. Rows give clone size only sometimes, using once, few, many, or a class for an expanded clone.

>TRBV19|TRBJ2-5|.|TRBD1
CASSTPGQGAVETQYF
TGTGCCAGTAGTACCCCCGGGCAGGGGGCGGTTGAGACCCAGTACTTC
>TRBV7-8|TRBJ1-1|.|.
CASSLSQGILYTEAFF
TGTGCCAGCAGCTTAAGCCAGGGGATTCTGTACACTGAAGCTTTCTTT
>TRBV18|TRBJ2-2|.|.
CASSPRQPNTGELFF
TGTGCCAGCTCACCGCGGCAGCCGAACACCGGGGAGCTGTTTTTT
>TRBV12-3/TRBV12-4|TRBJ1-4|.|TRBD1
CASGDRANEKLFF
TGTGCCAGCGGGGACAGAGCTAATGAAAAACTGTTTTTT
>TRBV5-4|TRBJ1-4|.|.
CASGGAVNEKLFF
TGTGCCAGCGGGGGTGCCGTCAATGAAAAACTGTTTTTT
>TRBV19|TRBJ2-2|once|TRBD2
CASSMILAGAVNTGELFF
TGTGCCAGTAGTATGATTTTAGCGGGGGCCGTGAACACCGGGGAGCTGTTTTTT
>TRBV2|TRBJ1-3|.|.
CASSGTLSNTIYF
TGTGCCAGCAGTGGGACATTATCAAACACCATATATTTT
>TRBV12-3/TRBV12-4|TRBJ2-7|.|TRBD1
CASSDRGFYEQYF
TGTGCCAGCAGTGACAGGGGTTTTTACGAGCAGTACTTC
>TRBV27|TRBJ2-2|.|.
CASSRKAGAGGELFF
TGTGCCAGTAGTCGTAAGGCGGGGGCGGGTGGGGAGCTGTTTTTT
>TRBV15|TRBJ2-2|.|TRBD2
CATSSSGGPGTGELFF
TGTGCCACCAGCAGTAGCGGGGGGCCGGGGACCGGGGAGCTGTTTTTT
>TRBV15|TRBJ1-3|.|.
CATSRAREGTGNTIYF
TGTGCCACCAGCAGGGCTAGAGAAGGTACGGGAAACACCATATATTTT
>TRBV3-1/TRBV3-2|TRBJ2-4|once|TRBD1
CASSSRTGVGNIQYF
TGTGCCAGCAGCTCACGGACAGGGGTGGGGAACATTCAGTACTTC
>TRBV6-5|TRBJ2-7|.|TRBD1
CASTLETGYEQYF
TGTGCCAGCACTCTTGAGACAGGGTACGAGCAGTACTTC
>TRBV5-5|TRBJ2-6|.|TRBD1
CASSLRTMGTGRSGANVLTF
TGTGCCAGCAGCTTACGAACTATGGGGACAGGCCGTTCTGGGGCCAACGTCCTGACTTTC
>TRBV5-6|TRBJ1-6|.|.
CASTLRRVYSPLHF
TGTGCCAGCACCCTGAGGAGGGTTTATTCACCCCTCCACTTT
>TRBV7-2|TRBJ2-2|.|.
CASSTQGLETGELFF
TGTGCCAGCAGCACTCAGGGGTTGGAAACCGGGGAGCTGTTTTTT
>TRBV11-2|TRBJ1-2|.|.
CASSLDRTYGYTF
TGTGCCAGCAGCTTAGACAGGACTTATGGCTACACCTTC
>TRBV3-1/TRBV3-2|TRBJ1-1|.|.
CASSQGTEAFF
TGTGCCAGCAGCCAAGGTACTGAAGCTTTCTTT
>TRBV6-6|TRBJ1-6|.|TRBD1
CASSYGTGGINSPLHF
TGTGCCAGCAGTTACGGGACAGGGGGGATTAATTCACCCCTCCACTTT
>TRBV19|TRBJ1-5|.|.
CASSMGGGTQPQHF
TGTGCCAGTAGTATGGGAGGGGGAACTCAGCCCCAGCATTTT
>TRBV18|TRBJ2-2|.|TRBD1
CASSPGQGTGELFF
TGTGCCAGCTCACCAGGACAGGGCACCGGGGAGCTGTTTTTT
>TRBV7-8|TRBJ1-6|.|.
CASSPSGRGSNSPLHF
TGTGCCAGCAGCCCAAGTGGGAGAGGATCTAATTCACCCCTCCACTTT
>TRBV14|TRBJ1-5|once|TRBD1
CASSQKITGQINQPQHF
TGTGCCAGCAGCCAAAAAATTACGGGACAGATCAATCAGCCCCAGCATTTT
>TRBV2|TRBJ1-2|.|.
CASSEAARSRYGYTF
TGTGCCAGCAGTGAAGCGGCACGGAGCCGCTATGGCTACACCTTC
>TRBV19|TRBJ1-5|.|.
CASSTTTVRAGQPQHF
TGTGCCAGTAGTACAACGACGGTTCGGGCTGGTCAGCCCCAGCATTTT
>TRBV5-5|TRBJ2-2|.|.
CASSPLGGRGLTGELFF
TGTGCCAGCAGCCCTTTGGGGGGCAGGGGCCTCACCGGGGAGCTGTTTTTT
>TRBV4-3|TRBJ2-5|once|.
CASSQELGVGETQYF
TGCGCCAGCAGCCAAGAATTAGGGGTCGGAGAGACCCAGTACTTC
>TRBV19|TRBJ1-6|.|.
CASSIDLLPRPLHF
TGTGCCAGTAGTATAGATCTGCTCCCCAGGCCCCTCCACTTT
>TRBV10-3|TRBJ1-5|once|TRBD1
CAISPSQGLDQPQHF
TGTGCCATCAGTCCCTCACAGGGGTTGGATCAGCCCCAGCATTTT